These 5 T cell receptor beta chains originate from one sample sequenced in a study of response to subunit inactivated influenza vaccine (dated by TCRdb to 2017 to 2018). The library was made by RT-PCR. Sequencing used an Illumina HiSeq 2500. Starting from the raw public reads, TCRdb applied fastp trimming at Q25, assembled clones with MiXCR and retained in-frame beta chains. Every entry covers one CDR3 protein and lists the most common genes and DNA from its rows. This sample holds under 200,000 distinct CDR3 sequences; approximately 12% were observed only once. Less than 30% of the sample belongs to the ten largest clones. These data also formed part of another study, on T cells expressing NK-cell markers. In that second paper, the authors write: 5'RACE template switching, by which a universal primer site and unique molecular identifiers were added, was used to make TCR beta cDNA libraries.

This sample comprised CD8+ T cells sorted from PBMCs, obtained roughly 12 days after vaccination. The receptors come from a man in his fifties or sixties who received an inactivated influenza vaccine. Donor details come from another sample of the same person, matched by shared clones.

This clonotype occurred a few times. This chain joins TRBV29-1 and TRBJ2-7; TRBD1 matches 7 bases. The CDR3 is made up of 14 amino acids. CDR1 and CDR2 from the germline V gene are SQVTM and ANQGSEA. The junction had 11 bases not matched to a gene; V was cut back by 6 bases and J by 3 bases. The CDR3 spells CSVGAGGVSYEQYF. CDR3 sequence (DNA): TGCAGCGTGGGGGCAGGGGGTGTGAGCTACGAGCAGTACTTC.

This clonotype was observed a handful of times. The chain combines TRBV6-5 with TRBJ1-2; the D gene is possibly TRBD1 (5 bases). Between the trimmed V and J ends, which lost 2 bases and 8 bases, there was a span of 15 bases. Germline V gene lookup returns CDR1 MNHEY and CDR2 SVGAGI. This CDR3 has 14 amino acids. CDR3 in amino acids: CASSYEFRVEGYTF. Written as DNA, the CDR3 is TGTGCCAGCAGTTACGAATTCAGGGTAGAGGGCTACACCTTC.

The chain recombines TRBV27 with TRBJ2-3; no clear D gene. With 0 bases removed from V and 4 bases from J, the gap between germline ends came to 8 bases. CDR3 size: 14 residues. CDR1 MNHEY and CDR2 SMNVEV come from the germline V gene (reference sequence). The CDR3 is CASSLSIRADTQYF. CDR3 sequence (DNA): TGTGCCAGCAGTTTATCGATCCGAGCAGATACGCAGTATTTT.

The genes are TRBV7-9 and TRBJ1-1; D unresolved. The CDR3 totals 13 residues. V lost 0 bases and J 3 bases, leaving 5 bases between the germline ends. Germline V gene lookup returns CDR1 SEHNR and CDR2 FQNEAQ (reference sequence). The DNA for the CDR3 is TGTGCCAGCAGCTTAGCACTGGACACTGAAGCTTTCTTT. Translation gives CASSLALDTEAFF.

This clonotype was picked up a small number of times. The rearrangement uses TRBV6-2 or TRBV6-3 and TRBJ2-1, with D possibly TRBD2 on 5 matching bases. V lost 6 bases to trimming and J lost 11 bases, with 11 bases between them. The CDR3 is made up of 11 amino acids. Germline assignment: CDR1 MNHEY and CDR2 SVGEGT. DNA of the CDR3: TGTGCCAGCAGCTTCCCGGGGAAGCAGTTCTTC. Its translation: CASSFPGKQFF.